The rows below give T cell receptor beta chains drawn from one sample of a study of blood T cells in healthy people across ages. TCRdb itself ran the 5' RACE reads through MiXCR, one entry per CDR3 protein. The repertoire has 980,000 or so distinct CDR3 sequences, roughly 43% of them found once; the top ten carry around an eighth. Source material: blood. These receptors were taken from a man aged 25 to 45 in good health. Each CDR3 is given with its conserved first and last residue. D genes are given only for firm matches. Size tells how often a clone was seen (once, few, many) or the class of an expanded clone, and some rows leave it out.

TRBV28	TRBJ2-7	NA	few	CASSFLQGHEQYF	TGTGCCAGCAGTTTCCTTCAGGGACATGAGCAGTACTTC
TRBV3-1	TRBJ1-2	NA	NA	CASSQVSVPIYGYTF	TGTGCCAGCAGCCAAGTCTCGGTTCCAATCTATGGCTACACCTTC
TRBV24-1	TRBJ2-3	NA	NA	CATSDSPGEDTQYF	TGTGCCACCAGTGATTCACCGGGAGAAGATACGCAGTATTTT
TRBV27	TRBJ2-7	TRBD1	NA	CASSPSTDRVVRYF	TGTGCCAGCAGTCCTTCGACGGACAGGGTTGTGCGGTACTTC
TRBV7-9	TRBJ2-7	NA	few	CASSSSLYEQYF	TGTGCCAGCAGCTCCAGCCTCTACGAGCAGTACTTC
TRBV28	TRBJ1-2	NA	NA	CASTSPRSWDVSGGYTF	TGTGCCAGCACCTCACCTAGGTCGTGGGACGTTTCGGGCGGCTACACCTTC
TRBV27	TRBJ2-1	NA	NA	CASSTLLVAVNEQFF	TGTGCCAGCAGCACACTTTTAGTAGCCGTGAATGAGCAGTTCTTC
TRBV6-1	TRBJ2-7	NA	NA	CASSEVGYEQYF	TGTGCCAGCAGTGAAGTCGGCTACGAGCAGTACTTC
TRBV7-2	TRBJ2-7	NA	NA	CASSFVGGVTYNEQYF	TGTGCCAGCAGCTTTGTTGGCGGGGTAACCTACAATGAGCAGTACTTC
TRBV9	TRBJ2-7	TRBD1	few	CASSVAPDRHNEQYF	TGTGCCAGCAGCGTAGCCCCGGACAGGCATAACGAGCAGTACTTC
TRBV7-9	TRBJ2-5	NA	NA	CASSHAAEETQYF	TGTGCCAGCAGCCACGCGGCAGAAGAGACCCAGTACTTC
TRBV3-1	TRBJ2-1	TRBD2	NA	CASSDPILAGMRNEQFF	TGTGCCAGCAGCGATCCCATCCTAGCGGGGATGCGGAATGAGCAGTTCTTC
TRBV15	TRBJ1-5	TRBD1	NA	CATSDRADQPQHF	TGTGCCACCAGCGACAGGGCGGATCAGCCCCAGCATTTT
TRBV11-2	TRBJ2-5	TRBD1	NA	CASSPPGTGKNEQYF	TGTGCCAGCAGCCCCCCCGGGACAGGGAAGAATGAGCAGTACTTC
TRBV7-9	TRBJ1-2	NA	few	CASTSYNYGYTF	TGTGCCAGCACCTCGTACAACTATGGCTACACCTTC
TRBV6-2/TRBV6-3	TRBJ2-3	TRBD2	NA	CASSYVAGGTDTQYF	TGTGCCAGCAGTTATGTAGCGGGGGGCACAGATACGCAGTATTTT
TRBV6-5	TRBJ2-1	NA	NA	CASSYTRTDNEQFF	TGTGCCAGCAGTTACACCCGGACGGACAATGAGCAGTTCTTC
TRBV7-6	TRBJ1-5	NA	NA	CASSPRDNNQPQHF	TGTGCCAGCAGCCCCAGGGATAACAATCAGCCCCAGCATTTT
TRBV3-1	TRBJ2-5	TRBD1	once	CASSQGRTGLTETQYF	TGTGCCAGCAGCCAGGGTAGGACAGGGTTAACGGAGACCCAGTACTTC
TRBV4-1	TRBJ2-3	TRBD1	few	CASSQEWMQGATDTQYF	TGCGCCAGCAGCCAAGAATGGATGCAGGGGGCAACAGATACGCAGTATTTT
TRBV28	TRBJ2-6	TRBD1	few	CASSVTGTGVYGANVLTF	TGTGCCAGCAGCGTAACCGGGACAGGGGTGTACGGGGCCAACGTCCTGACTTTC
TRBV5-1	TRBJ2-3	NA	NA	CASSLGPVGGTDTQYF	TGCGCCAGCAGCCTTGGCCCCGTCGGGGGCACAGATACGCAGTATTTT
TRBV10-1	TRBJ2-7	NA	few	CASTGLNSYEQYF	TGCGCCAGCACAGGACTTAACTCCTACGAGCAGTACTTC
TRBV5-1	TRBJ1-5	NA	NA	CASSFEGGGQPQHF	TGCGCCAGCAGCTTTGAGGGGGGAGGTCAGCCCCAGCATTTT
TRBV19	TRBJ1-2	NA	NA	CASSTQGHGPTGYTF	TGTGCCAGTAGTACCCAGGGACACGGGCCAACTGGCTACACCTTC
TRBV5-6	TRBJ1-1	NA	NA	CASGLRAPPEAFF	TGTGCCAGCGGACTCAGGGCGCCCCCCGAAGCTTTCTTT
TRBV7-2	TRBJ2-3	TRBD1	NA	CASSLVQGADTQYF	TGTGCCAGCAGCTTAGTGCAGGGGGCGGATACGCAGTATTTT
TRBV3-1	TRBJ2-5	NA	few	CASSQFITSGETQYF	TGTGCCAGCAGCCAATTCATAACGTCGGGGGAGACCCAGTACTTC
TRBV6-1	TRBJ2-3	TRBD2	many	CASRVAGGDPSTDTQYF	TGTGCCAGCAGGGTAGCGGGGGGCGATCCTAGCACAGATACGCAGTATTTT
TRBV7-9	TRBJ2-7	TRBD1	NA	CASSLGGTGPREQYF	TGTGCCAGCAGCTTAGGCGGGACAGGGCCCCGGGAGCAGTACTTC
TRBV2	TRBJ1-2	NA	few	CASSPRQGSYGYTF	TGTGCCAGCAGTCCTCGCCAGGGCAGCTATGGCTACACCTTC
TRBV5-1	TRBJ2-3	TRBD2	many	CASRRYSGGDTDTQYF	TGCGCCAGCAGGCGGTATAGCGGGGGGGACACAGATACGCAGTATTTT
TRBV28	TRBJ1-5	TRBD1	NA	CASSFGDRGRNQPQHF	TGTGCCAGCAGTTTTGGGGACAGGGGAAGGAATCAGCCCCAGCATTTT
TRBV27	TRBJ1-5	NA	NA	CASSLISGIQPQHF	TGTGCCAGCAGTTTGATATCAGGGATTCAGCCCCAGCATTTT
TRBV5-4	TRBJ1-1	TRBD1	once	CASSLATGGWNTEAFF	TGTGCCAGCAGCTTGGCCACAGGGGGATGGAACACTGAAGCTTTCTTT
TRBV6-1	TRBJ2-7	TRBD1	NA	CASSERRTGSYEQYF	TGTGCCAGCAGTGAGAGGAGGACAGGCTCCTACGAGCAGTACTTC
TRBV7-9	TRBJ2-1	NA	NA	CASSSNRESSYNEQFF	TGTGCCAGCAGCTCGAATCGGGAGAGCTCCTACAATGAGCAGTTCTTC
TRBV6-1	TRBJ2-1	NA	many	CASSEVLNEQFF	TGTGCCAGCAGTGAAGTGCTAAATGAGCAGTTCTTC
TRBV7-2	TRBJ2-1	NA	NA	CASSPRGLAYTEQFF	TGTGCCAGCAGCCCAAGAGGCCTAGCGTACACTGAGCAGTTCTTC
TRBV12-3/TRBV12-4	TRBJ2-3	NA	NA	CASSLEEGGQGTDTQYF	TGTGCCAGCAGTTTAGAGGAAGGTGGGCAGGGCACAGATACGCAGTATTTT
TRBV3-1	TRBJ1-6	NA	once	CASSPLEERGVNSPLHF	TGTGCCAGCAGTCCCTTGGAGGAGCGGGGGGTCAATTCACCCCTCCACTTT
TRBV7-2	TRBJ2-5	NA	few	CASSSSFQETQYF	TGTGCCAGCAGCTCCAGCTTCCAAGAGACCCAGTACTTC
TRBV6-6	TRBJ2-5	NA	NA	CASREGTEQETQYF	TGTGCCAGCAGGGAAGGGACGGAACAAGAGACCCAGTACTTC
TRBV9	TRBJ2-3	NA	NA	CASSVSTSAASTDTQYF	TGTGCCAGCAGCGTATCCACGTCGGCGGCCAGCACAGATACGCAGTATTTT
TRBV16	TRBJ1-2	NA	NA	CASSQSITGTYGYTF	TGTGCCAGCAGCCAATCAATCACCGGGACTTATGGCTACACCTTC
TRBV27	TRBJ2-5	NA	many	CATYKEDDQETQYF	TGTGCCACCTACAAGGAAGACGACCAAGAGACCCAGTACTTC
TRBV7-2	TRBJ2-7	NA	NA	CASSGGTEISYEQYF	TGTGCCAGCAGCGGGGGGACTGAGATCTCCTACGAGCAGTACTTC
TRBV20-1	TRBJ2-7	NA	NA	CSATRTQAYEQYF	TGCAGTGCGACCCGGACTCAGGCCTACGAGCAGTACTTC
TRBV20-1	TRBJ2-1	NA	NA	CSARKGREQFF	TGCAGTGCCAGAAAGGGGCGTGAGCAGTTCTTC
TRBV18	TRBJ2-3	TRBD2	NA	CASSPIAGGDTQYF	TGTGCCAGCTCACCAATAGCGGGGGGAGATACGCAGTATTTT
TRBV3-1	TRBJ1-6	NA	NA	CASSAGYSPLHF	TGTGCCAGTTCTGCAGGGTATTCACCCCTCCACTTT
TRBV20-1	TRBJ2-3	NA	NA	CSTPGYTDTQYF	TGCAGCACCCCGGGTTACACAGATACGCAGTATTTT
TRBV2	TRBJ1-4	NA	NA	CASSEGSQGGKLFF	TGTGCCAGCAGTGAAGGATCACAGGGAGGAAAACTGTTTTTT
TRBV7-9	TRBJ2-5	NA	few	CASSQEEQYF	TGTGCCAGCAGCCAGGAAGAGCAGTACTTC
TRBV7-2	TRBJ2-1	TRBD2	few	CASIEAGAHYNEQFF	TGTGCCAGCATCGAAGCGGGAGCCCACTACAATGAGCAGTTCTTC
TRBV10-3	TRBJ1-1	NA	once	CAITVRGADTEAFF	TGTGCCATCACTGTCCGGGGGGCGGACACTGAAGCTTTCTTT
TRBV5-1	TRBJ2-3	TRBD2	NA	CASSSGQRGGLNTDTQYF	TGCGCCAGCAGCTCGGGTCAGCGGGGGGGCCTTAATACAGATACGCAGTATTTT
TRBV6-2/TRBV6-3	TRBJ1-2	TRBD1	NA	CAGTPLDRIDGYTF	TGTGCCGGCACCCCTTTGGACAGGATCGATGGCTACACCTTC